This paragraph covers one TCR beta chain sequence. Antigen specificity is unknown. The table came from immunoSEQ multiplex PCR; TCRdb's copy has only in-frame clones and leaves some out. Of about half a million clones listed, roughly nine tenths were seen once; the top ten hold about 1.5%. Trimming pared 4 bases from V and 4 bases from J, leaving 14 bases between. The CDR3 spans 15 residues. Germline V gene lookup returns CDR1 KGHDR and CDR2 SFDVKD. The data were taken from a study of Ad26.COV2.S vaccination and SARS-CoV-2 variants. Overall study: The donor was enrolled in the Ad26.COV2.S arm of the COV1001 trial.

Treatment given: around 19 received Ad26.COV2.S at low or high dose, single or two shots; 5 received placebo; per-sample allocation not given. Specimen acquisition occurred on day 63 following the initial vaccine or placebo injection. Study-wide results and limits: The authors reported substantial breadth in spike-specific CD8+ and CD4+ T cell responses after vaccination.

This sequence joins TRBV24-1 and TRBJ2-3; maybe TRBD2 (6 bases). Source: peripheral blood, taken in a trial of Ad26.COV2.S vaccine versus placebo. This clonotype was obtained from a person aged 18-60 years who received the Ad26.COV2.S COVID-19 vaccine or a placebo. CDR3 sequence (DNA): TGTGCCACCAGTGAATCAGGGAGGAGCGCAGATACGCAGTATTTT. It yields the protein CATSESGRSADTQYF.